This T cell receptor beta chain derives from a study of T-cell memory formation after mild COVID-19 (dated by TCRdb to the early 2020s). Concerning the study at large: Most TCR sequence clusters were specific to one of the two donors. In two donors, T-cell clones that expanded and contracted after mild COVID-19 were followed by sequencing TCRalpha and TCRbeta repertoires longitudinally. Two young, previously healthy adult volunteers, one female and one male, were included in the cohort.

Ficoll-Paque density gradient centrifugation was the method used to isolate PBMCs. Study-level results and caveats: Some responding clones were detected in pre-infection memory, which suggested that pre-existing cross-reactive memory T cells had joined the SARS-CoV-2 response. Contracting CD4+ clones were located mainly in the CM and EM memory subsets, whereas CD8+ clones were found to be enriched in EMRA. Only two mild cases were covered in the study, and larger cohorts including severe cases with pre-infection samples were considered necessary. SARS-CoV-2 specificity of the second-wave clones peaking on day 37 was not confirmed. Clones that contracted from day 15 to 85 showed balanced CD4/CD8 phenotypes, whereas a second wave of clones that expanded from day 15 to 37 leaned towards CD4+.

Sequencing instrument: Illumina NovaSeq 6000. TCRalpha and TCRbeta cDNA libraries were built by 5'RACE with constant-segment primers, adding sample barcodes and unique molecular identifiers. Trizol reagent was used to extract RNA from every sample. The libraries were amplified in two PCR steps, and the second step added a second sample barcode and Illumina TruSeq adapters. The libraries were sequenced on an Illumina NovaSeq using 2 x 150 bp paired-end reads. Per the authors' processing: Reads were demultiplexed and collapsed into UMI-guided consensus sequences with migec v1.2.7. With mixcr v2.1.11, UMI consensuses were aligned to TRA and TRB V and J templates and assembled into clonotypes. A clonotype was counted as expanded or contracted only if both edgeR and NoisET called the change significant, with noise models trained on biological replicates. For edgeR calls, a false discovery rate-adjusted p below 0.01 and a log2 fold-change threshold of 1 were applied. As an exploratory analysis of dynamics, max-normalized trajectories of the 1000 most abundant clonotypes were examined with PCA combined with hierarchical clustering. Separately sequenced CD4+ and CD8+ repertoires were used to assign the CD4 or CD8 phenotype of responding clones. TCRdb trimmed public reads at Q25 via fastp, called clones via MiXCR and kept in-frame beta chains. Identical CDR3 protein sequences are pooled into one entry, listed with their most common genes and DNA. The V and J calls reflect TCRdb's pipeline rather than the authors' work. This sample is represented by 450,000 to 650,000 distinct CDR3 sequences; more than 15% of them were singletons. Jointly, the top ten make up about 11% of the sample.

From V the trimming removes 7 bases and from J it removes 7 bases, while the gene matches leave 13 bases of the junction unaccounted for. Including the terminal cysteine and phenylalanine, the CDR3 comprises 15 residues. Just the 45-base CDR3 DNA is kept, in frame starting at base 1. This clonotype has only a few counts. Its antigen is not yet known. No qualities accompany the bases; no much larger clone lies one base away. The chain was built from TRBV12-3 or TRBV12-4 and TRBJ1-2, with TRBD1 identical over 9 junction bases. The origin of this receptor is an adult woman who had mild COVID-19 (a few samples of this study predate the infection). The sample titles of this study are shuffled in the database, so cell type and time point are left out; the donor was told from shared clones. The sample comprised PBMCs or a T cell subset sorted from them (not recorded which). Read as DNA, the sequence is TGTGCCAGCATCTTAAATTCCGGGACAGGGACTGGCTACACCTTC. Its protein product is CASILNSGTGTGYTF.